This T cell receptor (beta chain) was documented in a study of cytomegalovirus exposure and HLA in healthy donors. A note on this clone: The target antigen is unknown.

V lost 7 bases and J 3 bases, leaving 11 bases between the germline ends. The germline gives CDR1 MNHNS, CDR2 SASEGT. This CDR3 is 13 amino acids long. The PCR was carried out with 60 Vbeta primers and 13 Jbeta primers. TCRdb's table, derived via immunoSEQ multiplex PCR, lists solely in-frame clones and lacks some. The sample includes about 140,000 clones, roughly 80% seen only once; the top ten take 2% to 2.5%. General study results and limits: Usually a TCR sequence was rare, but some public TCRs were found in many donors.

The sequence was obtained from a man between 25 and 39 years old in good health and CMV-seronegative. The sequenced sample consisted of PBMCs. The gene calls are TRBV6-1 and TRBJ2-3, with D possibly being TRBD1 (5 bases). The CDR3 region has the DNA TGTGCCAGCAATCCCAGGGCTACAGATACGCAGTATTTT. Translated: CASNPRATDTQYF.